Each of the 26 T cell receptor beta chains below was sequenced from the same sample in a study of CD8 T cell repertoires and HIV-1 epitope variants. Here immunoSEQ multiplex PCR was the method, and the copy in TCRdb shows in-frame clones only, minus some. The profile shows some 5,000 clones, about two thirds of them singletons. For these receptors, no antigen is known. Input material: cultured CD8+ T cells derived from PBMCs. The source is a male donor with HIV.

This clone is categorized as medium-sized. The V call is TRBV6-1, the J call TRBJ2-2; D possibly corresponds to TRBD1 (5 bases). Per germline, CDR1 MNHNS and CDR2 SASEGT. The CDR3 runs 15 residues. Trimming removed 0 bases from V and 1 base from J, with 6 bases in between. Here the CDR3 reads CASSEAGENTGELFF. The CDR3 DNA reads as TGTGCCAGCAGTGAAGCAGGGGAGAACACCGGGGAGCTGTTTTTT.

The gene calls are TRBV19 and TRBJ2-5; 12 bases fit TRBD2. Germline V gene lookup returns CDR1 LNHDA and CDR2 SQIVND (reference sequence). Trimming removed 5 bases from V and 1 base from J; junction bases left unmatched: 2. The CDR3 has 15 residues. In nucleotides, the CDR3 is TGTGCCAGTAGTCAACTAGCGGGGGGCCAAGAGACCCAGTACTTC. This sequence encodes CASSQLAGGQETQYF.

The chain recombines TRBV18 with TRBJ1-5, with 7 bases fitting TRBD1. The CDR3 is 14 residues long. Trimming at V came to 5 bases and at J to 3 bases, leaving 4 bases not matched to a gene. CDR1 is KGHSH and CDR2 is LQKENI in the germline V gene. The DNA of the CDR3 is TGTGCCAGCTCATCGACAGGGCCCAATCAGCCCCAGCATTTT. This encodes CASSSTGPNQPQHF.

This clone was counted a single time. The rearrangement uses TRBV7-7 and TRBJ2-2, with 8 bases matching TRBD1. Germline values: CDR1 SSHAT, CDR2 FNYEAQ (reference sequence). The CDR3 contains 16 residues. With 5 bases clipped from V and 5 bases from J, the junction kept 10 bases outside the gene matches. The CDR3 DNA is TGTGCCAGCAGCCTCGGGCAGGGGGCGAGAACCGGGGAGCTGTTTTTT. It codes for CASSLGQGARTGELFF.

The chain couples TRBV5-4 to TRBJ2-7; 8 nucleotides line up with TRBD1. The length of the CDR3 is 16 residues. The J segment lost 4 bases and the V segment lost 3 bases, leaving 12 bases of the junction unmatched. Per germline, CDR1 SGHNT and CDR2 YYREEE (reference sequence). The CDR3, as DNA: TGTGCCAGCAGCTGGCAGTCGACCAGGGGGCTATACGAGCAGTACTTC. Amino acid sequence: CASSWQSTRGLYEQYF.

The rearrangement uses TRBV4-3 and TRBJ1-2; unclear D gene. The V end was cut by 0 bases, the J end by 0 bases, with 11 bases between. This CDR3 is 16 amino acids long. Germline CDR1 is LGHNA and CDR2 is YSLEER. CDR3 in DNA: TGCGCCAGCAGCCAAGATTCGAGAAGCGCTAACTATGGCTACACCTTC. Translated, it gives CASSQDSRSANYGYTF.

V gene TRBV6-7 combines with J gene TRBJ1-5; D remains unclear. TRBV6-7 falls under the ORF class, with uncertain function. This CDR3 spans 8 amino acids. V was cut by 11 bases and J by 10 bases, with 6 bases left in between. The CDR3 DNA reads TGTGCCTGCACCCCCCAGCATTTT. This sequence encodes CACTPQHF.

The genes are TRBV6-5 and TRBJ2-6; TRBD2 is a possible D gene (6 bases). Trimming took 0 bases from V and 2 from J, leaving 8 bases between them. The CDR3 contains 16 residues. Germline lookup yields CDR1 MNHEY and CDR2 SVGAGI. DNA of the CDR3: TGTGCCAGCAGTTACTCGACGGGGGCTGGGGCCAACGTCCTGACTTTC. This encodes CASSYSTGAGANVLTF.

The chain links TRBV28 to TRBJ1-5; 11 bases fit TRBD1. This CDR3 is 15 amino acids long. Germline lookup yields CDR1 MDHEN and CDR2 SYDVKM. The V and J ends lost 3 bases and 6 bases, in that order; junction bases with no gene match: 4. CDR3 DNA: TGTGCCAGCAGTTTGGGACAGGGGGGGACTCAGCCCCAGCATTTT. Its protein product is CASSLGQGGTQPQHF.

The chain employs TRBV7-6 and TRBJ2-1; TRBD2 agrees at 12 bases. V trimming: 7 bases; J trimming: 7 bases; junction bases outside the gene matches: 8. The CDR3 has 15 amino acids. Germline CDR1 is SGHVS and CDR2 is FNYEAQ. The CDR3 nucleotides are TGTGCCAGCACCGAGACTAGCGGGAGTCGGAATGAGCAGTTCTTC. It yields the protein CASTETSGSRNEQFF. Combining the CDR3 with reference TRBV7-6 and TRBJ2-1 gives the whole variable domain GAGVSQSPRYKVTKRGQDVALRCDPISGHVSLYWYRQALGQGPEFLTYFNYEAQQDKSGLPNDRFSAERPEGSISTLTIQRTEQRDSAMYRCASTETSGSRNEQFFGPGTRLTVL.

The chain carries TRBV28 and TRBJ2-1, with 7 bases aligning to TRBD2. The length of the CDR3 is 14 residues. The V gene's germline CDR1 is MDHEN and CDR2 SYDVKM. After removal of 2 bases from V and 4 bases from J, the junction contained 2 bases not matched to a gene. Written as DNA, the CDR3 is TGTGCCAGCAGTTTAGCGGGAGATTACAATGAGCAGTTCTTC. Its protein product is CASSLAGDYNEQFF.

The J gene is TRBJ2-2, the V gene TRBV4-2; 7 bases line up with TRBD2. The CDR3 spans 17 residues. The trim removed 2 bases at V and 6 bases at J, leaving 12 bases unmatched. Germline values: CDR1 LGHNA, CDR2 YNFKEQ. Here the CDR3 reads CASSQIRAGDVSGELFF. The DNA for the CDR3 is TGTGCCAGCAGCCAAATTCGGGCGGGAGATGTCTCCGGGGAGCTGTTTTTT.

The chain recombines TRBV6-1 with TRBJ2-2; 7 nucleotides match TRBD1. With 5 bases clipped from V and 3 bases from J, the junction kept 3 bases outside the gene matches. The CDR3 is made up of 14 amino acids. Germline V gene sequence: CDR1 MNHNS, CDR2 SASEGT. The CDR3 DNA sequence: TGTGCCAGCAGTCTGGGACAGCACACCGGGGAGCTGTTTTTT. This sequence encodes CASSLGQHTGELFF.

This clone has more than one count but fewer than ten. An end of the junction differs from the germline gene, which may be a read error. V and J are TRBV7-7 and TRBJ2-3; tentatively, D is TRBD2 (6 bases). In germline, CDR1 is SSHAT, CDR2 FNYEAQ (reference sequence). The CDR3 consists of 14 residues. The CDR3 spells CASSLEGSTDTQYF. CDR3 nucleotide sequence: TGTGCTAGCAGCTTGGAGGGGTCCACAGATACGCAGTATTTT.

This clone was seen more than once but under ten times. V gene TRBV28 combines with J gene TRBJ1-2; 9 bases match TRBD1. Trimming removed 7 bases from V and 7 bases from J; junction bases left unmatched: 7. CDR3 size: 13 residues. CDR1 MDHEN and CDR2 SYDVKM come from the germline V gene. The CDR3 bases are TGTGCCAGCATGGGACAGGGCCGTGGTGGCTACACCTTC. Its protein is CASMGQGRGGYTF.

The chain links TRBV5-1 to TRBJ2-3, with TRBD2 matching 9 bases. V was clipped by 4 bases and J by 0 bases; unmatched bases: 9. Germline CDR1 and CDR2: SGHRS and YFSETQ. The CDR3 loop spans 17 amino acids. CDR3 DNA sequence: TGCGCCAGCAGCCCCGGTGTAGCGGGAGCTAGCACAGATACGCAGTATTTT. It yields the protein CASSPGVAGASTDTQYF.

V usage is TRBV7-9 and J usage is TRBJ2-2; D call uncertain. Trimming removed 3 bases at V and 8 bases at J, with 10 bases between. This CDR3 is built from 13 residues. The V gene's germline CDR1 is SEHNR and CDR2 FQNEAQ (reference sequence). The CDR3 nucleotides read TGTGCCAGCAGCTTGAAGAGTTCTGGGGAGCTGTTTTTT. Translation: CASSLKSSGELFF.

The V and J genes are TRBV4-1 and TRBJ2-7, with 7 bases identical to TRBD1. The V and J ends lost 1 base and 3 bases, in that order; junction bases with no gene match: 3. CDR1 and CDR2 from the germline V gene are MGHRA and YSYEKL. This CDR3 comprises 14 residues. In DNA form, the CDR3 reads TGCGCCAGCAGCCAAGGAGCAGGGGGCTACGAGCAGTACTTC. Translated, it gives CASSQGAGGYEQYF.

The chain joins TRBV19 to TRBJ1-1; D ambiguous. Looked up from germline, CDR1 is LNHDA and CDR2 is SQIVND (reference sequence). This CDR3 contains 13 residues. V lost 5 bases, J lost 11 bases, and 18 bases lay in between. The CDR3 DNA follows: TGTGCCAGTAGTGAAGGCACTCTGGTTGGGGCTTTCTTT. Translated, it gives CASSEGTLVGAFF.

The gene calls are TRBV7-8 and TRBJ1-1; D may be TRBD1 (6 bases). Per the germline V gene, CDR1 is SGHVS and CDR2 is FQNEAQ. V was pared by 6 bases and J by 1 base, with 15 bases between. The CDR3 has 15 amino acids. The DNA of the CDR3 is TGTGCCAGCAGTTCGACCTTGGGACAGAACACTGAAGCTTTCTTT. It codes for CASSSTLGQNTEAFF.

This sequence joins TRBV5-4 and TRBJ2-5; D remains unclear. This CDR3 is 10 amino acids long. CDR1 SGHNT and CDR2 YYREEE come from the germline V gene (reference sequence). Trimming stripped 9 bases from V and 5 bases from J, with 8 bases between. Here the CDR3 DNA reads TGTGCCACCCCAGCGGAGACCCAGTACTTC. Translated, it gives CATPAETQYF.

The sample holds a few counts of this clone. The gene calls are TRBV6-1 and TRBJ2-6; D possibly corresponds to TRBD1 (6 bases). Germline lookup yields CDR1 MNHNS and CDR2 SASEGT. The CDR3 is 18 amino acids. V lost 0 bases to trimming and J lost 7 bases, with 19 bases between them. CDR3 bases: TGTGCCAGCAGTGAAGCGACGAGGGTGACAGGCACTGCCAACGTCCTGACTTTC. It is translated as CASSEATRVTGTANVLTF.

This sequence joins TRBV9 and TRBJ2-5; 7 bases fit TRBD2. V shed 2 bases and J 5 bases; nucleotides not matched to a gene: 6. The CDR3 consists of 14 residues. The germline V gene encodes CDR1 SGDLS and CDR2 YYNGEE. CDR3: CASSVKFGGETQYF. The CDR3 DNA reads TGTGCCAGCAGCGTTAAATTCGGGGGGGAGACCCAGTACTTC.

The J gene is TRBJ1-4, the V gene TRBV27, with 10 nucleotides matching TRBD1. CDR1 is MNHEY, CDR2 SMNVEV, per germline (reference sequence). V was clipped by 4 bases and J by 4 bases; unmatched bases: 3. The CDR3 contains 15 residues. Here the CDR3 DNA reads TGTGCCAGCAGTTCGCGGACAGGGGGTAATGAAAAACTGTTTTTT. It specifies CASSSRTGGNEKLFF.

This sequence joins TRBV28 and TRBJ2-1; 7 nucleotides agree with TRBD2. Germline V gene data show CDR1 as MDHEN and CDR2 as SYDVKM. Trimming at V came to 3 bases and at J to 9 bases, leaving 14 bases not matched to a gene. This CDR3 is built from 16 residues. As DNA, the CDR3 is TGTGCCAGCAGTTTCCCTAGGATGGGAGGGCCGATTGAGCAGTTCTTC. It yields the protein CASSFPRMGGPIEQFF.

Worth noting for this clone: One junction end does not reproduce the germline sequence, and a read error may be involved. The chain recombines TRBV5-6 with TRBJ1-4, with D unclear. The CDR3 is 13 amino acids. Looked up from germline, CDR1 is SGHDT and CDR2 is YYEEEE. The CDR3 sequence: CASSLGSNEKLFF. The CDR3 DNA reads TGTGCCAGCAGTTTGGGATCTAATGAAAAACTGTTTTTT.